This TCR beta chain was captured in a study of blood T cell repertoires in COVID-19. The table came from immunoSEQ multiplex PCR; TCRdb's copy has only in-frame clones and leaves some out. The sample consists of some 200,000 clones, roughly 94% of them appearing once. Trimming left V 0 bases short and J 1 base short, with 3 bases between. The germline gives CDR1 LNHDA, CDR2 SQIVND (reference sequence). The CDR3 length is 13 residues. This chain connects TRBV19 to TRBJ1-2, with D hard to call. The origin of this receptor is a man aged 25 to 45 with COVID-19, enrolled during active disease. The sequenced sample was peripheral blood. CDR3 nucleotides: TGTGCCAGTAGTATAGACGGTAACTATGGCTACACCTTC. Protein sequence: CASSIDGNYGYTF.